These 14 T cell receptor beta chains were all obtained from the same sample, sequenced in a study of cytomegalovirus exposure and HLA in healthy donors. Vbeta (60) and Jbeta (13) primers were used in the PCR. TCRdb's table, derived via immunoSEQ multiplex PCR, lists solely in-frame clones and lacks some. The table has 150,000 to 200,000 clones, approximately 70% seen once. The sequencing sample was made of PBMCs. The origin of the receptors is a man between 40 and 49 years old in good health and CMV-seropositive.

As to this clone: Other nucleotide sequences in the sample specify the same CDR3. The chain links TRBV4-3 to TRBJ1-1; D might be TRBD1 (5 bases). Per germline, CDR1 LGHNA and CDR2 YSLEER. The CDR3 totals 12 residues. The germline V and J ends were trimmed by 4 bases and 7 bases, with 10 bases remaining between them. CDR3 sequence: CASSRGVGEAFF. The CDR3 nucleotides are TGCGCCAGCAGCCGGGGGGTGGGTGAAGCTTTCTTT.

This rearrangement joins TRBV28 to TRBJ2-4, with D perhaps matching TRBD2 (6 bases). V lost 5 bases and J lost 1, with 15 bases in between. The CDR3 extends over 16 amino acids. The germline V gene has CDR1 MDHEN and CDR2 SYDVKM. CDR3 in DNA: TGTGCCAGCAGTACGGACCCTGGGAGGGCCAAAAACATTCAGTACTTC. This encodes CASSTDPGRAKNIQYF.

The chain uses TRBV6-6 and TRBJ2-7; D is possibly TRBD2 (6 bases). The CDR3 covers 14 residues. V gave up 6 bases and J gave up 2 bases, with 14 bases separating them. Germline CDR1 reads MNHNY; CDR2 reads SVGAGI (reference sequence). Written as DNA, the CDR3 is TGTGCCAGCAGGGGCCTCCGGGGGACCTACGAGCAGTACTTC. This encodes CASRGLRGTYEQYF.

Here the CDR3 reads CASSLHPTSLAKNIQYF. The DNA of the CDR3 is TGTGCCAGCAGCCTGCACCCCACTTCTTTAGCCAAAAACATTCAGTACTTC. This chain joins TRBV5-4 and TRBJ2-4; D is unresolved. Germline V lookup: CDR1 SGHNT, CDR2 YYREEE (reference sequence). This CDR3 spans 17 amino acids. Trimming pared 4 bases from V and 0 bases from J, leaving 17 bases between.

The chain couples TRBV15 to TRBJ1-2; D is uncertain. The V gene lost 0 bases and the J gene lost 7 bases, with 9 bases spanning the gap. Germline CDR1 is LNHNV and CDR2 is YYDKDF (reference sequence). CDR3 length: 13 amino acids. CDR3 amino acids: CATSRERRVGYTF. In nucleotides, the CDR3 is TGTGCCACCAGCAGAGAAAGGAGGGTTGGCTACACCTTC.

The chain combines TRBV7-4 with TRBJ2-1; 7 positions match TRBD2. The CDR3 sequence is 14 residues long. CDR1 is SGHVT and CDR2 is SQSDAQ in the germline V gene. The V segment lost 3 bases and the J segment 9 bases; nucleotides outside the gene matches: 8. This chain's CDR3 is CASSFGGDGAEQFF. The CDR3 region has the DNA TGTGCCAGCAGCTTTGGGGGGGATGGGGCTGAGCAGTTCTTC.

The rearrangement joins TRBV12-5 to TRBJ2-1; 9 bases are a match to TRBD2. V lost 5 bases, J lost 2 bases, and 7 bases stayed unmatched. CDR3 length: 16 residues. The germline V gene encodes CDR1 LGHNT and CDR2 FRNRAP. The CDR3 is CASGLGGGGTYNEQFF. In DNA form, the CDR3 reads TGTGCTAGTGGTCTGGGCGGGGGGGGTACCTACAATGAGCAGTTCTTC.

Concerning this clone itself: Other nucleotide sequences in the sample specify the same CDR3. V is TRBV6-5 and J is TRBJ2-7, with TRBD2 as a possible D gene (6 bases). Deletions cut 5 bases from V and 1 base from J, with 12 bases between. This CDR3 is 14 amino acids long. Germline CDR1 reads MNHEY; CDR2 reads SVGAGI. CDR3 coding DNA: TGTGCCAGCAGTCCACGGGACTTTTCCTACGAGCAGTACTTC. Encoded protein: CASSPRDFSYEQYF.

This chain uses TRBV7-2 with TRBJ2-6, with 7 positions matching TRBD1. Germline CDR1 and CDR2: SGHTA and FQGNSA. V was clipped by 8 bases and J by 2 bases; unmatched bases: 3. The CDR3 runs to 14 residues. CDR3 bases: TGTGCCAGCCGAGGGGGCACTGGGGCCAACGTCCTGACTTTC. Translated: CASRGGTGANVLTF.

The chain recombines TRBV4-2 with TRBJ2-2, with unresolved D. CDR1 LGHNA and CDR2 YNFKEQ come from the germline V gene. V was pared by 5 bases and J by 4 bases, with 14 bases between. This CDR3 region has 15 residues. The CDR3 here is CASSEAELTTGELFF. The CDR3 DNA is TGTGCCAGCAGCGAGGCCGAACTTACCACCGGGGAGCTGTTTTTT.

Points on this clone: A far larger clone is off by one base, so a read error is likely. The chain links TRBV27 to TRBJ2-3; 9 bases map to TRBD2. CDR1 and CDR2 from the germline V gene are MNHEY and SMNVEV (reference sequence). The CDR3 has 16 amino acids. The CDR3 reads CPSRPWGGGGTDTQYF. CDR3 bases: TGTCCCAGCCGCCCCTGGGGCGGGGGGGGTACAGATACGCAGTATTTT.

The chain has TRBV5-1 and TRBJ1-4; D is undetermined. V lost 7 bases and J lost 3, with 13 bases in between. The CDR3 extends over 14 amino acids. The germline V gene has CDR1 SGHRS and CDR2 YFSETQ. In DNA, the CDR3 is TGCGCCAGCCGAGAGGGTGCTTCTAATGAAAAACTGTTTTTT. Its translation: CASREGASNEKLFF.

The CDR3 DNA reads as TGTGCCAGCAGCTTAGGGGAGGGGCTTAATCAGCCCCAGCATTTT. The encoded protein is CASSLGEGLNQPQHF. The chain joins TRBV7-9 to TRBJ1-5; possibly TRBD1 for D (5 bases). Germline lookup yields CDR1 SEHNR and CDR2 FQNEAQ (reference sequence). Trimming took 1 base from V and 4 from J, leaving 11 bases between them. CDR3 length: 15 residues.

V is TRBV5-6 and J is TRBJ1-6; no clear D. V lost 1 base and J 10 bases, leaving 15 bases between the germline ends. Germline V gene data show CDR1 as SGHDT and CDR2 as YYEEEE. The CDR3 runs to 15 residues. CDR3 nucleotide sequence: TGTGCCAGCAGCTTGACTGGAGGGTTTGACTCACCCCTCCACTTT. Its protein product is CASSLTGGFDSPLHF.